The 2 T cell receptor beta chains reported below all come from one sample, sequenced in a study of T cells in Graves' hyperthyroidism and ophthalmopathy. Amplified TCR beta CDR3 regions derived from RNA transcripts. The TCR CDR3 was amplified in a first-round RT-PCR using the HTBI primer set. TCRdb reprocessed the multiplex PCR reads with MiXCR, giving one entry per CDR3 protein. The data contain about 340,000 distinct CDR3 sequences, over 15% of them seen just once; the ten biggest clones take up under 55%. What was sequenced was blood. These receptors were taken from a woman aged 45-59 years with Graves' hyperthyroidism.

This clonotype came up many times. The chain is built from TRBV30 and TRBJ1-6; 7 bases map to TRBD1. The V segment lost 1 base and the J segment 7 bases; nucleotides outside the gene matches: 7. Germline-derived CDR1 and CDR2 are GTSNPN and SVGIG (reference sequence). This CDR3 has 15 amino acids. The CDR3 nucleotides read TGTGCCTGGAGTGATACCGGGACAGAAAATTCACCCCTCCACTTT. It translates to CAWSDTGTENSPLHF. Supplemented by reference TRBV30 and TRBJ1-6, the full variable domain reads SQTIHQWPATLVQPVGSPLSLECTVEGTSNPNLYWYRQAAGRGLQLLFYSVGIGQISSEVPQNLSASRPQDRQFILSSKKLLLSDSGFYLCAWSDTGTENSPLHFGNGTRLTVT.

Only a few counts were recorded for this clonotype. CDR3 residues: CASSLGGDGGYTF. CDR3 nucleotide sequence: TGCGCCAGCAGCTTGGGAGGGGACGGCGGCTACACCTTC. The V call is TRBV5-1, the J call TRBJ1-2, with D possibly matching TRBD1 (5 bases). This CDR3 has 13 residues. Looked up from germline, CDR1 is SGHRS and CDR2 is YFSETQ. V lost 0 bases and J 8 bases, leaving 11 bases between the germline ends.